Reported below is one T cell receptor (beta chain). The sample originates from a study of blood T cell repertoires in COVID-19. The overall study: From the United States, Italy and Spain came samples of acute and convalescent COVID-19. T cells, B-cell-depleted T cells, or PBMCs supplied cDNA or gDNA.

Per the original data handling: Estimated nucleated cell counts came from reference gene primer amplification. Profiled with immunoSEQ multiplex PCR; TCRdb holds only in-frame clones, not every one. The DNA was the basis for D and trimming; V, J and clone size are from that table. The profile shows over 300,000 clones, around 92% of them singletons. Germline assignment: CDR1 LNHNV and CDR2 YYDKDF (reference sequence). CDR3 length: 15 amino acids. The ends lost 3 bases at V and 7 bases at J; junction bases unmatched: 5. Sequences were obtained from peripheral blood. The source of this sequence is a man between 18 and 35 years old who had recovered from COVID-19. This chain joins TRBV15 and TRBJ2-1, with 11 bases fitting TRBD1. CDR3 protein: CATSREDRGLNEQFF. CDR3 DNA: TGTGCCACCAGCAGGGAGGACAGGGGGCTAAATGAGCAGTTCTTC.